These 27 T cell receptor beta chains share one sample of origin, sequenced in a study of blood T cell repertoires in COVID-19. Measured with immunoSEQ multiplex PCR; TCRdb has only the in-frame clones, and not every one. The sample gives under 300,000 clones, approximately 80% of which show up once; roughly 9.6% is in the top ten. The material sequenced was peripheral blood. These receptors all stem from a woman older than 75 with acute or convalescent COVID-19.

There are a few counts of this clone. The V gene is TRBV7-3, the J gene TRBJ2-1; 8 bases fit TRBD1. Trimming at V came to 6 bases and at J to 10 bases, leaving 14 bases not matched to a gene. Germline V CDR1 and CDR2: SGHTA, FQGTGA. The CDR3 covers 15 residues. CDR3 loop: CASRETPLTGVEQFF. CDR3 in DNA: TGTGCCAGCAGAGAGACCCCTCTGACAGGGGTGGAGCAGTTCTTC.

This clone was counted between two and nine times. This rearrangement joins TRBV6-5 to TRBJ1-5, with D possibly matching TRBD1 (6 bases). This CDR3 comprises 14 residues. Germline V lookup: CDR1 MNHEY, CDR2 SVGAGI. Trimming took off 5 bases at V and 1 base at J, with 9 bases between the two ends. This CDR3 is CASSLDRSNQPQHF. In DNA, the CDR3 is TGTGCCAGCAGTCTGGACAGAAGCAATCAGCCCCAGCATTTT.

This chain connects TRBV28 to TRBJ2-2; the match to TRBD2 covers 9 bases. The trim removed 6 bases at V and 5 bases at J, leaving 10 bases unmatched. The CDR3 is 16 amino acids. The germline gives CDR1 MDHEN, CDR2 SYDVKM. The CDR3 DNA is TGTGCCAGCAGAACGACTAGCGGTTGGGGGACCGGGGAGCTGTTTTTT. Its protein is CASRTTSGWGTGELFF.

The chain employs TRBV18 and TRBJ2-3, with D possibly matching TRBD2 (6 bases). V was shortened by 1 base and J by 0 bases, with 11 bases between the two germline ends. The CDR3 runs 16 residues. The germline V gene has CDR1 KGHSH and CDR2 LQKENI. DNA of the CDR3: TGTGCCAGCTCACCACTCGGGCGGGGAAGCACAGATACGCAGTATTTT. Translation: CASSPLGRGSTDTQYF.

The chain combines TRBV29-1 with TRBJ2-1, with TRBD1 matching over 8 bases. The CDR3 extends over 12 amino acids. Germline trimming cut 5 bases from V and 8 bases from J; bases unmatched to any gene: 5. In germline, CDR1 is SQVTM, CDR2 ANQGSEA. This chain's CDR3 is CSVSQGADEQFF. The CDR3 DNA reads as TGCAGCGTTAGTCAGGGGGCGGATGAGCAGTTCTTC.

This chain uses TRBV28 with TRBJ1-6; no clear D. This CDR3 contains 14 residues. V lost 10 bases and J 2 bases, leaving 12 bases between the germline ends. From germline, CDR1 is MDHEN and CDR2 SYDVKM. The chain's CDR3 is CAIRGIPYNSPLHF. CDR3 DNA: TGTGCCATCCGAGGGATCCCCTATAATTCACCCCTCCACTTT.

This chain links TRBV7-9 with TRBJ2-2; the D gene is possibly TRBD1 (6 bases). Per the germline V gene, CDR1 is SEHNR and CDR2 is FQNEAQ (reference sequence). Trimming took off 5 bases at V and 4 bases at J, with 14 bases between the two ends. This CDR3 has 15 amino acids. CDR3 bases: TGTGCCAGCAGCCTACAGGGTTTGGGCACCGGGGAGCTGTTTTTT. Its protein product is CASSLQGLGTGELFF. The full variable domain, with the rest looked up from reference TRBV7-9 and TRBJ2-2, is DTGVSQNPRHKITKRGQNVTFRCDPISEHNRLYWYRQTLGQGPEFLTYFQNEAQLEKSRLLSDRFSAERPKGSFSTLEIQRTEQGDSAMYLCASSLQGLGTGELFFGEGSRLTVL.

The rearrangement links TRBV5-1 to TRBJ2-1; 8 bases are a match to TRBD2. This CDR3 is built from 14 residues. V lost 4 bases to trimming and J lost 6 bases; unmatched junction nucleotides: 6. Germline V gene lookup returns CDR1 SGHRS and CDR2 YFSETQ. DNA for the CDR3: TGCGCCAGCAGCCCACTCCTAGCGGGCAATGAGCAGTTCTTC. Its translation: CASSPLLAGNEQFF.

V is TRBV5-6 and J is TRBJ2-5, with 10 bases that match TRBD2. The V gene's germline CDR1 is SGHDT and CDR2 YYEEEE. Losses at the gene ends were 5 bases for V and 5 bases for J; bases not matched to a gene: 21. The CDR3 loop spans 19 amino acids. CDR3 bases: TGTGCCAGCAGGGAAACTAGCGGGGCCTGGGCGGGGCGGAGGGAGACCCAGTACTTC. Translating it yields CASRETSGAWAGRRETQYF.

The V gene is TRBV28, the J gene TRBJ1-6; 7 bases map to TRBD1. This CDR3 comprises 17 residues. J was trimmed by 10 bases and V by 5 bases; bases with no gene match: 17. The germline V gene has CDR1 MDHEN and CDR2 SYDVKM. In DNA, the CDR3 is TGTGCCAGCAGTCCATCGGGACAGCTGTTGTTTACATCACCCCTCCACTTT. It is translated as CASSPSGQLLFTSPLHF.

The chain is built from TRBV2 and TRBJ2-3, with D perhaps TRBD2 (6 bases). Between the trimmed V and J ends, which lost 2 bases and 3 bases, there was a span of 9 bases. In germline, CDR1 is SNHLY, CDR2 FYNNEI. This CDR3 has 14 residues. DNA of the CDR3: TGTGCCAGCAGTGAAACCCGGGGGACAGATACGCAGTATTTT. The encoded protein is CASSETRGTDTQYF.

The chain uses TRBV5-4 and TRBJ1-1; D uncertain. The CDR3 contains 14 residues. CDR1 and CDR2 from the germline V gene are SGHNT and YYREEE (reference sequence). Trimming cost V 2 bases and J 0 bases, with 8 bases left between them. This CDR3 is CASSFETLNTEAFF. The CDR3 DNA sequence: TGTGCCAGCAGCTTTGAGACATTGAACACTGAAGCTTTCTTT.

The rearrangement uses TRBV7-9 and TRBJ1-2; perhaps TRBD1 as D (5 bases). V gave up 3 bases and J gave up 2 bases, with 7 bases separating them. From germline, CDR1 is SEHNR and CDR2 FQNEAQ (reference sequence). The CDR3 consists of 13 residues. In nucleotides, the CDR3 is TGTGCCAGCAGCTTTGACAGCAACTATGGCTACACCTTC. It codes for CASSFDSNYGYTF.

V and J are TRBV6-5 and TRBJ1-5; no clear D. The CDR3 loop spans 15 amino acids. V lost 6 bases and J lost 2, with 14 bases in between. CDR1 and CDR2 from the germline V gene are MNHEY and SVGAGI. DNA of the CDR3: TGTGCCAGCAGCTCGCTCGGCGGTGGCAATCAGCCCCAGCATTTT. It yields the protein CASSSLGGGNQPQHF.

The chain employs TRBV6-1 and TRBJ1-6; D gene uncertain. CDR1 and CDR2 (germline): MNHNS, SASEGT. Trimming left V 2 bases short and J 7 bases short, with 9 bases between. This CDR3 is 14 amino acids long. CDR3 coding DNA: TGTGCCAGCAGTGAATGGAGGGCGAATTCACCCCTCCACTTT. Protein sequence: CASSEWRANSPLHF.

The chain couples TRBV28 to TRBJ1-2, with a weak D call TRBD1 (6 bases). Trimming took off 8 bases at V and 4 bases at J, with 20 bases between the two ends. Per the germline V gene, CDR1 is MDHEN and CDR2 is SYDVKM. CDR3 length: 15 residues. CDR3 sequence (DNA): TGTGCCAGCTCCGTTGGGCCACAGGGAACCTATGGCTACACCTTC. Amino acid sequence: CASSVGPQGTYGYTF.

V gene TRBV3-1 (or the pseudogene TRBV3-2) combines with J gene TRBJ1-3, with 7 positions matching TRBD1. Germline CDR1 is LGHDT and CDR2 is YNNKEL (reference sequence). This CDR3 has 19 residues. With V trimmed by 1 base and J by 4 bases, 16 bases remained unmatched. The CDR3 coding sequence is TGTGCCAGCAGCCAAGTAGGGGGCAGGGGGGTTCTGCAAGGAAACACCATATATTTT. Translating it yields CASSQVGGRGVLQGNTIYF.

The rearrangement links TRBV28 to TRBJ2-1; 12 bases align to TRBD2. The CDR3 consists of 14 residues. J was trimmed by 7 bases and V by 6 bases; bases with no gene match: 4. CDR1 and CDR2 from the germline V gene are MDHEN and SYDVKM. CDR3 loop: CASRGTSGPNEQFF. CDR3 nucleotide sequence: TGTGCCAGCAGGGGGACTAGCGGGCCTAATGAGCAGTTCTTC.

The rearrangement links TRBV7-3 to TRBJ1-6; D gene unclear. V was clipped by 2 bases and J by 10 bases, with 9 bases between them. Germline values: CDR1 SGHTA, CDR2 FQGTGA. The CDR3 is made up of 13 amino acids. In DNA, the CDR3 is TGTGCCAGCAGCTTAGGGTACGGGTCACCCCTCCACTTT. It is translated as CASSLGYGSPLHF. The complete variable domain, with remaining parts taken from reference TRBV7-3 and TRBJ1-6, reads GAGVSQTPSNKVTEKGKYVELRCDPISGHTALYWYRQSLGQGPEFLIYFQGTGAADDSGLPNDRFFAVRPEGSVSTLKIQRTERGDSAVYLCASSLGYGSPLHFGNGTRLTVT.

The chain carries TRBV7-2 and TRBJ2-3; TRBD2 matches at 14 bases. There are 17 residues in the CDR3. Trimming at V came to 5 bases and at J to 5 bases, leaving 9 bases not matched to a gene. The germline gives CDR1 SGHTA, CDR2 FQGNSA. As DNA, the CDR3 is TGTGCCAGCAGCGGGAGGACTAGCGGGGGGTGGAAAGATACGCAGTATTTT. Translated, it gives CASSGRTSGGWKDTQYF.

CDR3 nucleotides: TGCGCCAGCAGCTTGGGAGTACCCTCCTACGAGCAGTACTTC. It specifies CASSLGVPSYEQYF. This chain joins TRBV5-1 and TRBJ2-7; no firm D call. Trimming removed 0 bases from V and 0 bases from J, with 7 bases in between. The V gene's germline CDR1 is SGHRS and CDR2 YFSETQ. The CDR3 covers 14 residues.

The chain joins TRBV5-6 to TRBJ2-5; no reliable D call. This CDR3 is built from 12 residues. Trimming removed 6 bases from V and 3 bases from J, with 9 bases in between. Germline CDR1 and CDR2: SGHDT and YYEEEE. The CDR3 protein is CASKYRKETQYF. DNA of the CDR3: TGTGCCAGCAAGTACAGAAAAGAGACCCAGTACTTC.

CDR3 coding DNA: TGTGCCAGCAGCGTAGATTGGCGGGGAAACCCCCAAGAGACCCAGTACTTC. As protein: CASSVDWRGNPQETQYF. The V and J genes are TRBV9 and TRBJ2-5; the D gene is possibly TRBD2 (6 bases). Germline CDR1 SGDLS, CDR2 YYNGEE. With 0 bases removed from V and 1 base from J, the gap between germline ends came to 16 bases. The CDR3 loop spans 17 amino acids. The full variable domain, its missing parts supplied by reference TRBV9 and TRBJ2-5, is DSGVTQTPKHLITATGQRVTLRCSPRSGDLSVYWYQQSLDQGLQFLIQYYNGEERAKGNILERFSAQQFPDLHSELNLSSLELGDSALYFCASSVDWRGNPQETQYFGPGTRLLVL.

The chain links TRBV7-9 to TRBJ1-1; a possible D gene is TRBD1 (6 bases). CDR3 length: 12 residues. CDR1 and CDR2 from the germline V gene are SEHNR and FQNEAQ (reference sequence). Trimming left V 5 bases short and J 3 bases short, with 7 bases between. This CDR3 is CASSRTDTEAFF. The DNA for the CDR3 is TGTGCCAGCAGCCGGACAGACACTGAAGCTTTCTTT.

The chain links TRBV4-2 to TRBJ2-7; 8 bases match TRBD2. Germline CDR1 reads LGHNA; CDR2 reads YNFKEQ. V was clipped by 0 bases and J by 3 bases; unmatched bases: 1. The CDR3 sequence is 14 residues long. CDR3 sequence (DNA): TGTGCCAGCAGCCAAGATGGGACTAGCTACGAGCAGTACTTC. Translating gives CASSQDGTSYEQYF.

This sequence joins TRBV3-1 (or the pseudogene TRBV3-2) and TRBJ2-1; 10 positions agree with TRBD2. CDR1 and CDR2 from the germline V gene are LGHDT and YNNKEL (reference sequence). CDR3 size: 14 residues. Germline trimming cut 4 bases from V and 7 bases from J; bases unmatched to any gene: 4. The DNA for the CDR3 is TGTGCCAGCAGCCCTAGCGGGGGAAGGAATGAGCAGTTCTTC. Encoded protein: CASSPSGGRNEQFF.

The rearrangement uses TRBV12-3 or TRBV12-4 and TRBJ1-5; D not certain. Trimming stripped 5 bases from V and 7 bases from J, with 12 bases between. This CDR3 region has 13 residues. The CDR3 loop reads CASSLSSRQPQHF. Written as DNA, the CDR3 is TGTGCCAGCAGTCTAAGTTCGAGGCAGCCCCAGCATTTT.